This T cell receptor beta chain was sequenced in a study of CD8 T cells in ankylosing spondylitis. This clonotype was seen many times. TCRdb re-called the 5' RACE reads through MiXCR, storing one row per CDR3 protein. The sample holds around 250,000 distinct CDR3 sequences, around 11% seen once. This clonotype was obtained from a male donor with ankylosing spondylitis or in good health (not recorded which). The sequencing sample was made of blood, either unsorted or a sorted T cell fraction (not recorded which).

CDR3: CSAQRGTGVENIQYF. For the CDR3, the DNA is TGCAGTGCTCAGCGGGGAACAGGGGTGGAAAACATTCAGTACTTC. The gene calls are TRBV20-1 and TRBJ2-4; possibly TRBD1 or TRBD2 for D (7 bases each). Germline-derived CDR1 and CDR2 are DFQATT and SNEGSKA (reference sequence). V gave up 5 bases and J gave up 5 bases, with 19 bases separating them. The CDR3 is 15 residues long.